This record looks at one TCR beta chain sequence and its context. At least ten counts were recorded for this clonotype. What this receptor recognizes is not known. Base-call qualities are not available, and no considerably larger clone is one nucleotide away. This record comes from a study of early T cells in non-severe SARS-CoV-2 infection (dated by TCRdb to 2020 to 2022). Study-level background: Bulk RNA from unsorted whole blood was used for TCR sequencing, so alpha and beta chains could not be paired. General conclusions and limits of the study: Matching against VDJdb was skewed toward anti-spike CD8 responses, likely underestimated virus-specific expansions, and missed private and CD4 specificities.

Set within a cohort of healthcare workers in London, UK, this nested case-control study involved weekly PCR testing of nasopharyngeal swabs along with blood sampling. Healthcare workers were recruited during the week of the UK lockdown, between 23 and 31 March 2020, and followed weekly for up to about 15 weeks. The library was generated by 5' RACE. Sequencing was performed on a NextSeq 500. In the TCR library protocol, unique molecular identifiers were attached to individual cDNA molecules to correct for PCR bias and sequencing error. Both TCR alpha and beta chains were sequenced, and tight co-correlation was observed between alpha and beta sequence abundances in each sample. In the paper's pipeline: Decombinator V4 was used to annotate the V gene, J gene and CDR3 of the TCR sequences. Expanded TCRs were defined as changing significantly between any two time points under a Poisson model with p below 0.0001. TCR abundances were normalised to the total number of TCRs sequenced per sample and expressed as counts per million. MAIT TCRs were defined by TRAV1-2 paired with TRAJ12, TRAJ20 or TRAJ33, and iNKT TCRs by TRAV10 paired with TRAJ18. VDJdb, accessed on 1 November 2021, was searched for TCRs annotated for CMV, EBV and SARS-CoV-2, and TCRs annotated for more than one antigen were excluded. Clones were called with MiXCR by TCRdb after fastp trimmed the public reads at Q25, and only in-frame beta chains were retained. CDR3 protein sequences are deduplicated, and each keeps its most common genes and DNA. The V and J calls follow TCRdb's processing rather than the paper's. The table for this sample lists about 29,000 distinct CDR3 sequences; less than 6.5% of them were counted only once. Of the sample, 5.8% falls within the top ten clones.

The junction shows trimming of 1 base on V and 8 bases on J, and the gene matches do not reach 4 bases of it. From cysteine to phenylalanine, the CDR3 is 15 amino acids long. Here the CDR3 DNA is all that survives: 45 bases in frame from base 1. Reading the germline V gene gives CDR1 SGHTA and CDR2 FQGNSA. The clonotype originates from an adult who was a healthcare worker with PCR-confirmed SARS-CoV-2 infection or an uninfected control (not recorded which). Input material: whole blood. The receptor chain draws on TRBV7-2 and TRBJ2-5; TRBD2 agrees with 13 junctional bases. The CDR3 loop reads CASSLVGLAGETQYF. Read as DNA, the sequence is TGTGCCAGCAGCTTAGTTGGACTAGCGGGGGAAACCCAGTACTTC.